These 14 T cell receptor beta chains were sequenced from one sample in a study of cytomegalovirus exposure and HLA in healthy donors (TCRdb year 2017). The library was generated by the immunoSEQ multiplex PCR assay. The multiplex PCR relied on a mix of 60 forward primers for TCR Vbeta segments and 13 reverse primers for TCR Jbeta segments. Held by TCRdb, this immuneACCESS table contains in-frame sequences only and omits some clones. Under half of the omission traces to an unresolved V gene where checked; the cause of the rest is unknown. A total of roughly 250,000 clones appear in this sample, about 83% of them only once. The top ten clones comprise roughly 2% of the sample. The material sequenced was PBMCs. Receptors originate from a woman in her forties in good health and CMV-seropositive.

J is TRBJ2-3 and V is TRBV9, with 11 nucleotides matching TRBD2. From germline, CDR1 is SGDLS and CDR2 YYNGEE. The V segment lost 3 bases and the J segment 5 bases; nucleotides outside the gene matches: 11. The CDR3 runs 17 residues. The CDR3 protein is CASSAPPASGRLDTQYF. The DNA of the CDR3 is TGTGCCAGCAGCGCACCACCTGCTAGCGGGAGGTTAGATACGCAGTATTTT. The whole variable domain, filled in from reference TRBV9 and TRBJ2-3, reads DSGVTQTPKHLITATGQRVTLRCSPRSGDLSVYWYQQSLDQGLQFLIQYYNGEERAKGNILERFSAQQFPDLHSELNLSSLELGDSALYFCASSAPPASGRLDTQYFGPGTRLTVL.

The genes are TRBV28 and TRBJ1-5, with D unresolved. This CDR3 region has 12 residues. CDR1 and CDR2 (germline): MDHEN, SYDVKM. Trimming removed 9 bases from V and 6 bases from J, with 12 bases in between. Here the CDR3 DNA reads TGTGCCAGTATACAGTACCCTCAGCCCCAGCATTTT. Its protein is CASIQYPQPQHF.

CDR3 region: CASSLVYRGGVNTEAFF. The CDR3, as DNA: TGTGCCAGCAGCTTAGTGTATCGCGGCGGGGTGAACACTGAAGCTTTCTTT. This rearrangement joins TRBV11-2 to TRBJ1-1; D is unresolved. The ends were cut back, 1 base at V and 0 bases at J, with 15 bases in the middle. Germline V gene sequence: CDR1 SGHAT, CDR2 FQNNGV. The CDR3 spans 17 residues.

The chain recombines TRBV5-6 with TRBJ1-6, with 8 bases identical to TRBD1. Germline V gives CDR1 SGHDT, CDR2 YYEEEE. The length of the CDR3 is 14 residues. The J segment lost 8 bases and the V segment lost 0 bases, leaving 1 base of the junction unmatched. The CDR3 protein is CASSLAGGYSPLHF. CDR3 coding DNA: TGTGCCAGCAGCTTGGCAGGGGGCTATTCACCCCTCCACTTT.

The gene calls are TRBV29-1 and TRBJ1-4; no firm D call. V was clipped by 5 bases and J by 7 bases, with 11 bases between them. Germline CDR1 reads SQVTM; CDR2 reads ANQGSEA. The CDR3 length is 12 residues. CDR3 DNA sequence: TGCAGCGTTCTGGATGGGAGTGAAAAACTGTTTTTT. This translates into CSVLDGSEKLFF.

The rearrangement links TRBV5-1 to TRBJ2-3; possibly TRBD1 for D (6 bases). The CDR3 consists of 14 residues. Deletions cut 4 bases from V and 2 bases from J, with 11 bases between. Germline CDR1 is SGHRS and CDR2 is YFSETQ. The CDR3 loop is CASSPRQDTDTQYF. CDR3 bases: TGCGCCAGCAGCCCAAGACAGGACACAGATACGCAGTATTTT.

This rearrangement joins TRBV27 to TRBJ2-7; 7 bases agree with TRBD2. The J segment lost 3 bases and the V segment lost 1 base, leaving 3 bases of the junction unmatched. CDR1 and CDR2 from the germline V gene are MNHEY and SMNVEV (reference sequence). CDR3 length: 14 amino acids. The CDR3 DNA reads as TGTGCCAGCAGTTTATTTCCGGGAGGCTACGAGCAGTACTTC. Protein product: CASSLFPGGYEQYF.

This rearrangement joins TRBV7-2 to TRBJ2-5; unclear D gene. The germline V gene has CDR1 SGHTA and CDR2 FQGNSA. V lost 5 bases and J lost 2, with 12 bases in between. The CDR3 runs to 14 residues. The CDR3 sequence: CASSQTRSQETQYF. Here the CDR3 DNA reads TGTGCCAGCAGCCAAACCAGGTCTCAAGAGACCCAGTACTTC.

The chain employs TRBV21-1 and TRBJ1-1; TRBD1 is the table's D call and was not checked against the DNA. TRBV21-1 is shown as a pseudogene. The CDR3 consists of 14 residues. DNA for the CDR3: TGTGCCAGCAGCGGGGACAGCTTGAACACTGAAGCTTTCTTT. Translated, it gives CASSGDSLNTEAFF.

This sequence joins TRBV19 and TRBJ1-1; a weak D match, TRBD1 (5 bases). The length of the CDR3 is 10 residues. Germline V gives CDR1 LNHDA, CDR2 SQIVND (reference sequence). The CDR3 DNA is TGTGCACTAAAAATTAGGGGAGCTTTCTTT. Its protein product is CALKIRGAFF.

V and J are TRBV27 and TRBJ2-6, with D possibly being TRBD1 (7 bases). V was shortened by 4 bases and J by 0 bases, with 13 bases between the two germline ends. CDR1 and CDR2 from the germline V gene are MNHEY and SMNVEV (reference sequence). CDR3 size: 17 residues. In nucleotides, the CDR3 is TGTGCCAGCAGTTCGGACAGGCGGGACTCTGGGGCCAACGTCCTGACTTTC. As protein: CASSSDRRDSGANVLTF.

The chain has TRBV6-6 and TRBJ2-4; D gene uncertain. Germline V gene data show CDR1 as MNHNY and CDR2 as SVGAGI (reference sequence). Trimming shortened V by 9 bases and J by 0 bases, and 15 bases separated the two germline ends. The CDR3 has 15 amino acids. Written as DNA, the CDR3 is TGTGCCAGTTCGTCGGCGGAACTAGCCAAAAACATTCAGTACTTC. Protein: CASSSAELAKNIQYF.

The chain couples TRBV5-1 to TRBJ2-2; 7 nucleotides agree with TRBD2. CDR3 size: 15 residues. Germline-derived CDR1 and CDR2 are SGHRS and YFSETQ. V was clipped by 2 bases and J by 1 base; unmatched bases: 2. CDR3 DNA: TGCGCCAGCAGCTTTGCTAGCGGGAACACCGGGGAGCTGTTTTTT. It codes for CASSFASGNTGELFF.

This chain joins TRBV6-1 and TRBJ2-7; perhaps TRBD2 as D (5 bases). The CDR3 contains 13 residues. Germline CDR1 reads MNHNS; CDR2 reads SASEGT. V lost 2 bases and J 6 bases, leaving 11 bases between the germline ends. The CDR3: CASSEQPGTEQYF. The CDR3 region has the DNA TGTGCCAGCAGTGAACAACCGGGAACCGAGCAGTACTTC.